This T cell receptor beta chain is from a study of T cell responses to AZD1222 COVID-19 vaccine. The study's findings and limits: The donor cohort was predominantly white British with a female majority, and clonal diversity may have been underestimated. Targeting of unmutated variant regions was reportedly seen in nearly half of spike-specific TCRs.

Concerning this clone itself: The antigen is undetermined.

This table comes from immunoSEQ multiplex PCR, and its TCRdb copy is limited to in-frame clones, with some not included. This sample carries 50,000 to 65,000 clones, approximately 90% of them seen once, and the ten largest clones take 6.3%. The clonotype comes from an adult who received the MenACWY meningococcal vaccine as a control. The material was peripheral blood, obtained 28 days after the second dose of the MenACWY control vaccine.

The CDR3 region has the DNA TGTGCCAGCAGCCAAAAGGTGGGGCCTGGAAACACCATATATTTT. Its protein product is CASSQKVGPGNTIYF. This chain links TRBV3-1 (or the pseudogene TRBV3-2) with TRBJ1-3; tentatively, D is TRBD1 (5 bases). V was clipped by 2 bases and J by 2 bases, with 10 bases between them. CDR3 length: 15 residues. The germline V gene encodes CDR1 LGHDT and CDR2 YNNKEL (reference sequence).